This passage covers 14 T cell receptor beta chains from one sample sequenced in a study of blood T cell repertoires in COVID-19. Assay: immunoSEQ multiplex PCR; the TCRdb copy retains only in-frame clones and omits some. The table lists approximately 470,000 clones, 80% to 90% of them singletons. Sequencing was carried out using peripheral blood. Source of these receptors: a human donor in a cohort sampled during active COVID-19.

DNA for the CDR3: TGCGCCAGCAGCAGAGAGACAGCACTTTCTAACTATGGCTACACCTTC. Protein: CASSRETALSNYGYTF. J is TRBJ1-2 and V is TRBV5-1, with D possibly TRBD1 on 5 matching bases. Germline V gives CDR1 SGHRS, CDR2 YFSETQ. V was cut by 4 bases and J by 0 bases, with 16 bases left in between. This CDR3 has 16 residues. Complete variable domain (other parts from reference TRBV5-1 and TRBJ1-2): KAGVTQTPRYLIKTRGQQVTLSCSPISGHRSVSWYQQTPGQGLQFLFEYFSETQRNKGNFPGRFSGRQFSNSRSEMNVSTLELGDSALYLCASSRETALSNYGYTFGSGTRLTVV.

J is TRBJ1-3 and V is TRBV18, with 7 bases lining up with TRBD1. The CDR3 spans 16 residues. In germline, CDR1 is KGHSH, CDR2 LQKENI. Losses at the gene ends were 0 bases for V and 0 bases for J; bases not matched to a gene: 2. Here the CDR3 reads CASSPPGTASGNTIYF. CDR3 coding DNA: TGTGCCAGCTCACCACCTGGGACAGCCTCTGGAAACACCATATATTTT.

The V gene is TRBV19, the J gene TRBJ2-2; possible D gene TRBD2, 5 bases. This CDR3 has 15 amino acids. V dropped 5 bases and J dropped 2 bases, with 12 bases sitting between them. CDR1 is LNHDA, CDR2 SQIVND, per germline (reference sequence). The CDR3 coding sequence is TGTGCCAGTAGTGGGAGTCGACACAACACCGGGGAGCTGTTTTTT. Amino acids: CASSGSRHNTGELFF.

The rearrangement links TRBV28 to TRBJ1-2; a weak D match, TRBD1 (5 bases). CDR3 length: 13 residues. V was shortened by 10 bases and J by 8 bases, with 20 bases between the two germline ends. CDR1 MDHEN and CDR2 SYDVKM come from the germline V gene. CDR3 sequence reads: CATRDSAPYGYTF. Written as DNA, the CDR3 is TGTGCCACCCGGGACTCAGCGCCCTACGGCTACACCTTC.

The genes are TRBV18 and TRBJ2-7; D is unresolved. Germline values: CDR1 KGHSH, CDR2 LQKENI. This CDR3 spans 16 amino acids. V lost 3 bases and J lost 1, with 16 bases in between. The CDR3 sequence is CASSPSTQSPSYEQYF. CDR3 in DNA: TGTGCCAGCTCACCGAGCACCCAAAGCCCTTCCTACGAGCAGTACTTC.

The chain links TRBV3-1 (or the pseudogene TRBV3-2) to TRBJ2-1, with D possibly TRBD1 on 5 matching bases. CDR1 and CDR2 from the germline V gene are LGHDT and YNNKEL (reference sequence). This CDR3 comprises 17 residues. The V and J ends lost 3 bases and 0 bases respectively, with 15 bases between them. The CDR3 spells CASSQPQGFSSYNEQFF. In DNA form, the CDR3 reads TGTGCCAGCAGCCAGCCCCAGGGATTTAGCTCCTACAATGAGCAGTTCTTC.

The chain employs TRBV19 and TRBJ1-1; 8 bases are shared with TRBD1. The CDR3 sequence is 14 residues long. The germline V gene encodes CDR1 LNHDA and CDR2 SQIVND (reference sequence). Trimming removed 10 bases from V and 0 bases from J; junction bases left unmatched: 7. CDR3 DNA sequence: TGTGCCACTGGACAGGGAATAATGAACACTGAAGCTTTCTTT. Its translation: CATGQGIMNTEAFF.

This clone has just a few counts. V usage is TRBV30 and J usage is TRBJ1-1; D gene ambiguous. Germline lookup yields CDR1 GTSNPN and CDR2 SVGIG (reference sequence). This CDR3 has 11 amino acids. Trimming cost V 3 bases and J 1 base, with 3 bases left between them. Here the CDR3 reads CAWRQNTEAFF. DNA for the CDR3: TGTGCCTGGAGACAGAACACTGAAGCTTTCTTT.

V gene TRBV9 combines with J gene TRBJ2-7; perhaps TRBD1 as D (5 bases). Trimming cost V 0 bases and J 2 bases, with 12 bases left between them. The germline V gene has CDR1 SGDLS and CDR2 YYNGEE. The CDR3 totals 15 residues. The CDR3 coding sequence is TGTGCCAGCAGCGTAGTCCCAGGGAACCCCTACGAGCAGTACTTC. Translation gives CASSVVPGNPYEQYF.

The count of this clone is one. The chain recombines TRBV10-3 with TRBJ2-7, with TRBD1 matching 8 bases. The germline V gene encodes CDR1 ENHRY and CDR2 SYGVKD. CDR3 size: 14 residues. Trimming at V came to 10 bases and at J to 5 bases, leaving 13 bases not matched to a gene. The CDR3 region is CATLAGTGNNEQYF. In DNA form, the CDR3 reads TGTGCCACCCTCGCCGGGACAGGTAACAACGAGCAGTACTTC.

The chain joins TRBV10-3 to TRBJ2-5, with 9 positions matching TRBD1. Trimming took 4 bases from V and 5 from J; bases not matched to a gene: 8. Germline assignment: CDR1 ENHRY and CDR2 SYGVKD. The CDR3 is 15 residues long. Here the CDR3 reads CAISATGTGLETQYF. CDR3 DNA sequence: TGTGCCATCAGTGCTACCGGGACAGGGCTGGAGACCCAGTACTTC.

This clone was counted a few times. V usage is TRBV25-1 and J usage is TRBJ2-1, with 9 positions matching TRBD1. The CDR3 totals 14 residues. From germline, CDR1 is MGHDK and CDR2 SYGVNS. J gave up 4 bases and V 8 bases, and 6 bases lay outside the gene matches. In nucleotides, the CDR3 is TGTGCCAGCCGTGGGACAGGGCAATACAATGAGCAGTTCTTC. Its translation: CASRGTGQYNEQFF.

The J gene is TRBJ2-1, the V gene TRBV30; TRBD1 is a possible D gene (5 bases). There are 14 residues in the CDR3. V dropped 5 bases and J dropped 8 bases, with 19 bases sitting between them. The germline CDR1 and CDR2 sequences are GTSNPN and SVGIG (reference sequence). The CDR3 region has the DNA TGTGCCTGGGGAAAAGACAGATTAAGCTATGAGCAGTTCTTC. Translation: CAWGKDRLSYEQFF.

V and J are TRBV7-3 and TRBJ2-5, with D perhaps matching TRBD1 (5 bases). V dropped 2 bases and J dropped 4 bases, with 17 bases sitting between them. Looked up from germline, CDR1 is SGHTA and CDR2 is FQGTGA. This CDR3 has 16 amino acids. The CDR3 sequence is CASSLDASVGLETQYF. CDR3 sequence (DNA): TGTGCCAGCAGCTTAGATGCTTCGGTGGGGCTAGAGACCCAGTACTTC.